A single sample is the source of the 14 T cell receptor beta chains below, sequenced in a study of blood T cell repertoires in COVID-19. The method was immunoSEQ multiplex PCR; TCRdb's version includes in-frame clones alone and lacks a portion of them. There are under 250,000 clones in the sample; 80% occur only once, and 9.5% to 15% lies in the top ten. The sample comprised peripheral blood. These receptors were taken from a human donor in a cohort sampled during active COVID-19.

The chain employs TRBV19 and TRBJ2-7; 7 positions agree with TRBD2. The J segment lost 7 bases and the V segment lost 5 bases, leaving 17 bases of the junction unmatched. The CDR3 has 16 residues. CDR1 and CDR2 from the germline V gene are LNHDA and SQIVND (reference sequence). The CDR3 bases are TGTGCCAGTAGTGACGGGGGGACGCGGACGGCCGATGAGCAGTACTTC. It encodes CASSDGGTRTADEQYF.

The chain joins TRBV7-9 to TRBJ2-1; TRBD2 is a possible D gene (6 bases). This CDR3 has 14 amino acids. Germline values: CDR1 SEHNR, CDR2 FQNEAQ (reference sequence). V was cut by 2 bases and J by 9 bases, with 14 bases left in between. For the CDR3, the DNA is TGTGCCAGCAGCTTAACCGGGAGCCGGACTGAGCAGTTCTTC. Its protein is CASSLTGSRTEQFF.

V gene TRBV2 combines with J gene TRBJ2-5, with TRBD1 identical over 7 bases. The germline gives CDR1 SNHLY, CDR2 FYNNEI. The CDR3 runs 14 residues. The junction had 2 bases not matched to a gene; V was cut back by 4 bases and J by 0 bases. The CDR3 loop reads CASSGGQYQETQYF. CDR3 nucleotides: TGTGCCAGCAGTGGGGGACAGTACCAAGAGACCCAGTACTTC.

V usage is TRBV28 and J usage is TRBJ1-4; no clear D gene. V lost 4 bases and J lost 0, with 9 bases in between. CDR1 MDHEN and CDR2 SYDVKM come from the germline V gene. This CDR3 has 15 residues. CDR3 DNA sequence: TGTGCCAGCAGTTATGACATTGCAACTAATGAAAAACTGTTTTTT. Its translation is CASSYDIATNEKLFF. The whole variable domain, remainder taken from reference TRBV28 and TRBJ1-4, is DVKVTQSSRYLVKRTGEKVFLECVQDMDHENMFWYRQDPGLGLRLIYFSYDVKMKEKGDIPEGYSVSREKKERFSLILESASTNQTSMYLCASSYDIATNEKLFFGSGTQLSVL.

The V call is TRBV7-2, the J call TRBJ1-1; possibly TRBD1 for D (5 bases). The V end lost 1 base, the J end lost 3 bases, and 15 bases lay between the germline ends. The CDR3 is made up of 16 amino acids. Germline V gives CDR1 SGHTA, CDR2 FQGNSA. CDR3 residues: CASSLGGTDIDTEAFF. For the CDR3, the DNA is TGTGCCAGCAGCTTAGGAGGAACGGACATTGACACTGAAGCTTTCTTT.

This clone came up once. V and J are TRBV6-5 and TRBJ1-6, with D possibly TRBD1 on 5 matching bases. Germline V gene data show CDR1 as MNHEY and CDR2 as SVGAGI. The germline V and J ends were trimmed by 4 bases and 9 bases, with 13 bases remaining between them. The CDR3 runs to 14 residues. The CDR3 coding sequence is TGTGCCAGCAGTTTACGGACAAACGGTTCACCCCTCCACTTT. This encodes CASSLRTNGSPLHF.

This clone was detected only once. V and J are TRBV11-3 and TRBJ2-7, with 8 bases aligning to TRBD1. V lost 5 bases, J lost 3 bases, and 3 bases stayed unmatched. Germline lookup yields CDR1 SGHNT and CDR2 YENEEA. CDR3 length: 13 residues. The CDR3: CASSRTGNYEQYF. The CDR3 nucleotides read TGTGCCAGCAGCAGGACAGGGAACTACGAGCAGTACTTC.

The rearrangement uses TRBV20-1 and TRBJ2-1, with 10 nucleotides matching TRBD2. Trimming at V came to 3 bases and at J to 3 bases, leaving 8 bases not matched to a gene. The CDR3 has 16 residues. Germline V gives CDR1 DFQATT, CDR2 SNEGSKA (reference sequence). The CDR3 DNA reads TGCAGTGCTAGTCGGACTAGCGGACCCGACTACAATGAGCAGTTCTTC. It specifies CSASRTSGPDYNEQFF.

The chain is built from TRBV2 and TRBJ1-3, with D possibly TRBD1 on 5 matching bases. CDR1 and CDR2 (germline): SNHLY, FYNNEI. The CDR3 is 16 residues long. V was clipped by 5 bases and J by 0 bases, with 14 bases between them. The CDR3 region is CASSSSIGASGNTIYF. The CDR3 region has the DNA TGTGCCAGCAGTTCCTCTATAGGGGCCTCTGGAAACACCATATATTTT.

This sequence joins TRBV14 and TRBJ2-3; D possibly corresponds to TRBD2 (6 bases). Per the germline V gene, CDR1 is SGHDN and CDR2 is FVKESK. The CDR3 has 16 residues. V was cut by 4 bases and J by 5 bases, with 19 bases left in between. As DNA, the CDR3 is TGTGCCAGCAGCCTCGGGACTCTCAAAAAGGGAGATACGCAGTATTTT. It yields the protein CASSLGTLKKGDTQYF. The variable domain in full, with the rest retrieved from reference TRBV14 and TRBJ2-3, is EAGVTQFPSHSVIEKGQTVTLRCDPISGHDNLYWYRRVMGKEIKFLLHFVKESKQDESGMPNNRFLAERTGGTYSTLKVQPAELEDSGVYFCASSLGTLKKGDTQYFGPGTRLTVL.

The rearrangement joins TRBV6-5 to TRBJ2-7; 10 bases are a match to TRBD1. V dropped 4 bases and J dropped 4; count of bases not matched to a gene: 7. CDR1 and CDR2 (germline): MNHEY, SVGAGI. This CDR3 is built from 15 residues. CDR3 DNA: TGTGCCAGCAGTTCGACCGGGACAGGGGTTTACGAGCAGTACTTC. Translated: CASSSTGTGVYEQYF.

This clone has just a few counts. This chain uses TRBV15 with TRBJ2-7, with 8 positions matching TRBD1. Germline V lookup: CDR1 LNHNV, CDR2 YYDKDF (reference sequence). This CDR3 spans 15 amino acids. V shed 5 bases and J 0 bases; nucleotides not matched to a gene: 6. The CDR3 spells CATSGQGAPSYEQYF. DNA for the CDR3: TGTGCCACCAGCGGCCAGGGGGCACCCTCCTACGAGCAGTACTTC.

This clone was observed once. The V and J genes are TRBV28 and TRBJ2-7; no clear D. Germline V CDR1 and CDR2: MDHEN, SYDVKM. Trimming pared 6 bases from V and 1 base from J, leaving 16 bases between. CDR3 length: 15 amino acids. The CDR3 DNA is TGTGCCAGCAGACGTAAATCCGGGTCTTCCTACGAGCAGTACTTC. This codes for CASRRKSGSSYEQYF.

The chain employs TRBV4-1 and TRBJ2-1, with 8 bases identical to TRBD2. The CDR3 has 16 amino acids. Losses at the gene ends were 0 bases for V and 7 bases for J; bases not matched to a gene: 8. Germline V gives CDR1 MGHRA, CDR2 YSYEKL. The CDR3 spells CASSQDGSGRGNEQFF. CDR3 DNA: TGCGCCAGCAGCCAAGACGGCAGCGGGAGAGGAAATGAGCAGTTCTTC.